Below, 8 T cell receptor beta chains from the same sample are listed, as sequenced in a study of CD8 T cells in Susac syndrome. RNA was extracted with the RNeasy kit, and a quantity of about 0.45 to 1 ug was reverse transcribed using random hexamers. One entry per CDR3 protein results from TCRdb running MiXCR on the immunoSEQ multiplex PCR reads. The table has 150,000 to 200,000 distinct CDR3 sequences, approximately 95% seen once; the top ten hold about 0.15%. The material sequenced was CD8+ T cells from PBMCs. These receptors were obtained from a human donor with multiple sclerosis.

This rearrangement joins TRBV29-1 to TRBJ2-7; no clear D. The germline gives CDR1 SQVTM, CDR2 ANQGSEA. Trimming took off 6 bases at V and 4 bases at J, with 22 bases between the two ends. The CDR3 sequence is 15 residues long. CDR3 region: CSVHTPGPLLYEQYF. The CDR3 DNA sequence: TGCAGCGTGCACACACCGGGTCCCCTTCTATACGAGCAGTACTTC.

The V call is TRBV20-1, the J call TRBJ2-5; D is unclear. Germline CDR1 reads DFQATT; CDR2 reads SNEGSKA (reference sequence). V was cut by 3 bases and J by 2 bases, with 7 bases left in between. The CDR3 runs 12 residues. The CDR3 DNA reads as TGCAGTGCTAGCTGGGGACAAGAGACCCAGTACTTC. Translated: CSASWGQETQYF.

The CDR3 DNA reads as TGCGCCAGCAGCCAAGAAGGGGGCGCTGGGGATACGCAGTATTTT. This codes for CASSQEGGAGDTQYF. The chain recombines TRBV4-1 with TRBJ2-3; the match to TRBD1 covers 7 bases. The ends lost 0 bases at V and 6 bases at J; junction bases unmatched: 6. The CDR3 consists of 15 residues. Looked up from germline, CDR1 is MGHRA and CDR2 is YSYEKL.

The chain recombines TRBV29-1 with TRBJ2-6; D ambiguous. Trimming left V 5 bases short and J 1 base short, with 6 bases between. Germline values: CDR1 SQVTM, CDR2 ANQGSEA. The CDR3 runs to 13 residues. CDR3 bases: TGCAGCGTTCTCGAGTCTGGGGCCAACGTCCTGACTTTC. This sequence encodes CSVLESGANVLTF.

The chain recombines TRBV5-1 with TRBJ1-2; 10 nucleotides align to TRBD1. Germline V lookup: CDR1 SGHRS, CDR2 YFSETQ. Unmatched junction bases numbered 1, after V lost 2 bases and J lost 6 bases. CDR3 length equals 13 residues. CDR3 protein: CASSFGTGDGYTF. In DNA, the CDR3 is TGCGCCAGCAGCTTCGGGACAGGGGATGGCTACACCTTC.

The chain carries TRBV9 and TRBJ2-6; D gene unclear. V lost 5 bases, J lost 1 base, and 13 bases lay in between. CDR1 and CDR2 (germline): SGDLS, YYNGEE. The length of the CDR3 is 16 residues. Here the CDR3 reads CASRNPRGSGANVLTF. The CDR3 coding sequence is TGTGCCAGCAGGAATCCTCGTGGGTCTGGGGCCAACGTCCTGACTTTC.

The CDR3 DNA reads TGTGCCTGGATTCCCTCCCCAGGGGTGAACACTGAAGCTTTCTTT. Its translation: CAWIPSPGVNTEAFF. This chain links TRBV30 with TRBJ1-1; weak D call: TRBD1 (6 bases). This CDR3 has 15 residues. Germline V gene data show CDR1 as GTSNPN and CDR2 as SVGIG (reference sequence). Trimming took 4 bases from V and 0 from J, leaving 15 bases between them.

The V and J genes are TRBV18 and TRBJ2-5; 12 bases agree with TRBD2. There are 16 residues in the CDR3. J gave up 9 bases and V 5 bases, and 13 bases lay outside the gene matches. CDR1 and CDR2 (germline): KGHSH, LQKENI. CDR3 region: CASSSSTSGGPQAQYF. The CDR3 nucleotides read TGTGCCAGCTCATCATCGACTAGCGGGGGCCCCCAGGCCCAGTACTTC.